One TCR beta chain is described in this entry. As yet, its antigen is unknown. This sample was included in a study of T cells expressing NK-cell markers. Study summary: The study drew TCR beta repertoires from sorted CD3+CD56+NKG2C+, CD3+CD56+NKG2C- and CD3+CD56-NKG2C+ T cells. General observations from the study: The contribution of dominant NKG2C+ clonotypes to CD8+ T cells in roughly six donors was about 1.0-7.5%.

The authors made TCR beta cDNA libraries by 5'RACE template switching. This switching added a universal primer site and UMIs. Reanalyzing the 5' RACE reads, TCRdb keeps one entry per CDR3 protein, without DNA. Listed are about 460,000 distinct CDR3 sequences; more than 1.4% falls within the top ten. Per germline, CDR1 SQVTM and CDR2 ANQGSEA. The CDR3 runs to 13 residues. The TCR comes from a woman in her forties or fifties in good health. The rearrangement uses TRBV29-1 and TRBJ2-7; TCRdb's D call of TRBD1 is untestable without DNA. Sequenced input: blood T cells: a sorted CD56 or NKG2C T cell subset, CD4+ or CD8+ T cells, or bulk PBMC T cells (not recorded which). The chain's CDR3 is CSVPGTVAYEQYF.